The 18 T cell receptor beta chains below were found in one sample sequenced in a study of shared clonotypes between healthy human individuals. Clones were read by immunoSEQ multiplex PCR, and TCRdb kept only the in-frame ones, dropping some. The top ten clones hold around 0.097% of a sample with about 590,000 clones, nearly 97% of them seen once. Naive CD8 cells comprised CD45RO-negative, CCR7-positively selected cells, excluding terminally differentiated effector memory CD45RA+ cells. Input material: naive CD8+ T cells sorted from blood. These receptors all come from a woman in her twenties or thirties in good health.

The chain has TRBV5-4 and TRBJ2-1; D gene unclear. The germline V gene has CDR1 SGHNT and CDR2 YYREEE (reference sequence). The ends were cut back, 1 base at V and 3 bases at J, with 11 bases in the middle. The CDR3 is 15 residues long. This CDR3 is CASSLRDGFYNEQFF. CDR3 DNA: TGTGCCAGCAGCTTGCGTGACGGATTCTACAATGAGCAGTTCTTC.

CDR3 sequence (DNA): TGCAGCGTCCCCTCGGGGACAAGCACAGATACGCAGTATTTT. Protein sequence: CSVPSGTSTDTQYF. The chain couples TRBV29-1 to TRBJ2-3; D possibly corresponds to TRBD1 (6 bases). There are 14 residues in the CDR3. Germline V lookup: CDR1 SQVTM, CDR2 ANQGSEA. Trimming took 6 bases from V and 0 from J, leaving 13 bases between them.

The chain uses TRBV27 and TRBJ2-2, with no clear D. The CDR3 has 18 amino acids. Germline CDR1 is MNHEY and CDR2 is SMNVEV (reference sequence). The V gene lost 3 bases and the J gene lost 0 bases, with 17 bases spanning the gap. The CDR3 bases are TGTGCCAGCAGTTTCAATCCCCTTCGCGACACGAACACCGGGGAGCTGTTTTTT. This sequence encodes CASSFNPLRDTNTGELFF.

The chain joins TRBV19 to TRBJ1-1; TRBD1 is a possible D gene (6 bases). With 3 bases removed from V and 10 bases from J, the gap between germline ends came to 18 bases. The CDR3 sequence is 14 residues long. From germline, CDR1 is LNHDA and CDR2 SQIVND (reference sequence). The CDR3 reads CASSMSGETLGAFF. The CDR3 DNA reads TGTGCCAGTAGTATGTCAGGGGAGACCTTGGGAGCTTTCTTT.

This clone was counted once. This chain links TRBV11-2 with TRBJ2-1, with D possibly called TRBD1 or TRBD2 (5 bases each). Trimming left V 7 bases short and J 5 bases short, with 12 bases between. CDR3 length equals 13 residues. Germline loops: CDR1 SGHAT, CDR2 FQNNGV. Here the CDR3 reads CASIGGVNNEQFF. The CDR3 DNA sequence: TGTGCCAGCATTGGGGGAGTAAACAATGAGCAGTTCTTC.

The chain employs TRBV5-4 and TRBJ1-2; 10 nucleotides agree with TRBD1. V was clipped by 0 bases and J by 6 bases; unmatched bases: 2. The CDR3 sequence is 14 residues long. Germline V gene lookup returns CDR1 SGHNT and CDR2 YYREEE (reference sequence). CDR3 DNA: TGTGCCAGCAGCTTGGGGGACAGGGGCCATGGCTACACCTTC. It codes for CASSLGDRGHGYTF.

This clone showed up just once. Within the sample, other DNA sequences also encode this same CDR3. The chain couples TRBV7-8 to TRBJ2-1, with 15 bases lining up with TRBD2. V lost 5 bases to trimming and J lost 3 bases; unmatched junction nucleotides: 5. CDR1 SGHVS and CDR2 FQNEAQ come from the germline V gene. The CDR3 spans 17 residues. The CDR3 region has the DNA TGTGCCAGCAGCCCTGGACTAGCGGGAGGGATCTACAATGAGCAGTTCTTC. Its protein product is CASSPGLAGGIYNEQFF.

In nucleotides, the CDR3 is TGTGCCAGTCACACTAGCGGGAGTTACAATGAGCAGTTCTTC. Translating gives CASHTSGSYNEQFF. The rearrangement links TRBV19 to TRBJ2-1, with 11 positions matching TRBD2. This CDR3 has 14 amino acids. Germline trimming cut 8 bases from V and 4 bases from J; bases unmatched to any gene: 4. The germline V gene has CDR1 LNHDA and CDR2 SQIVND (reference sequence).

The genes are TRBV5-1 and TRBJ1-1; no clear D. CDR3 length: 15 amino acids. Trimming pared 4 bases from V and 0 bases from J, leaving 13 bases between. In germline, CDR1 is SGHRS, CDR2 YFSETQ. CDR3 in DNA: TGCGCCAGCAGCACCCCTCAGGAAATGAACACTGAAGCTTTCTTT. This sequence encodes CASSTPQEMNTEAFF.

The chain joins TRBV5-1 to TRBJ1-2; D may be TRBD1 (5 bases). Germline V gene data show CDR1 as SGHRS and CDR2 as YFSETQ. Trimming removed 4 bases at V and 7 bases at J, with 23 bases between. The CDR3 totals 16 residues. Here the CDR3 reads CASSPVPDSHLRGYTF. CDR3 DNA: TGCGCCAGCAGCCCTGTTCCCGACAGTCACCTTCGTGGCTACACCTTC.

This chain links TRBV13 with TRBJ2-7; D remains ambiguous. V lost 0 bases and J 0 bases, leaving 12 bases between the germline ends. CDR3 size: 16 residues. CDR1 and CDR2 from the germline V gene are PRHDT and FYEKMQ (reference sequence). DNA of the CDR3: TGTGCCAGCAGCTTAGGCCCAGCTGAGCGCTCCTACGAGCAGTACTTC. It codes for CASSLGPAERSYEQYF.

This rearrangement joins TRBV28 to TRBJ2-1, with 8 positions matching TRBD1. The CDR3 spans 14 residues. In germline, CDR1 is MDHEN, CDR2 SYDVKM. V dropped 2 bases and J dropped 7; count of bases not matched to a gene: 4. CDR3 in DNA: TGTGCCAGCAGTTTACAGGGGGCGGGGAATGAGCAGTTCTTC. It specifies CASSLQGAGNEQFF. The whole variable domain, remainder taken from reference TRBV28 and TRBJ2-1, is DVKVTQSSRYLVKRTGEKVFLECVQDMDHENMFWYRQDPGLGLRLIYFSYDVKMKEKGDIPEGYSVSREKKERFSLILESASTNQTSMYLCASSLQGAGNEQFFGPGTRLTVL.

The chain joins TRBV28 to TRBJ1-5, with D possibly matching TRBD1 (6 bases). V was pared by 5 bases and J by 2 bases, with 19 bases between. The germline gives CDR1 MDHEN, CDR2 SYDVKM. This CDR3 has 17 amino acids. Written as DNA, the CDR3 is TGTGCCAGCAGTCCAGTAGACACAGGGCTGCGCAATCAGCCCCAGCATTTT. It encodes CASSPVDTGLRNQPQHF.

CDR3 nucleotide sequence: TGTGCCAGTAGTATGGTTCCAGGGGCCCGACCGGATACGCAGTATTTT. Encoded protein: CASSMVPGARPDTQYF. The J gene is TRBJ2-3, the V gene TRBV19; a possible D gene is TRBD1 (6 bases). The germline V gene encodes CDR1 LNHDA and CDR2 SQIVND (reference sequence). The CDR3 has 16 amino acids. Trimming cost V 3 bases and J 6 bases, with 19 bases left between them.

The genes are TRBV20-1 and TRBJ1-2, with 9 positions matching TRBD1. The germline CDR1 and CDR2 sequences are DFQATT and SNEGSKA (reference sequence). Trimming removed 7 bases from V and 8 bases from J; junction bases left unmatched: 5. This CDR3 is 11 amino acids long. The chain's CDR3 is CSGDRGIGYTF. Here the CDR3 DNA reads TGCAGTGGCGACAGGGGGATCGGCTACACCTTC.

This chain links TRBV28 with TRBJ2-7; D is perhaps TRBD1 (6 bases). CDR3 length equals 14 residues. V gave up 7 bases and J gave up 8 bases, with 21 bases separating them. The germline gives CDR1 MDHEN, CDR2 SYDVKM. CDR3 bases: TGTGCCAGCACGAGCCGGACAGACCTTTTGAAGCAGTACTTC. Translation: CASTSRTDLLKQYF.

This chain links TRBV10-3 with TRBJ2-3; TRBD1 matches 7 bases. This CDR3 contains 14 residues. With V trimmed by 5 bases and J by 0 bases, 2 bases remained unmatched. Germline CDR1 ENHRY, CDR2 SYGVKD. The CDR3 sequence: CAISLGQSTDTQYF. The CDR3 DNA reads TGTGCCATCAGTTTGGGACAGAGCACAGATACGCAGTATTTT.

The gene calls are TRBV28 and TRBJ1-2; D is unresolved. The V end lost 6 bases, the J end lost 2 bases, and 13 bases lay between the germline ends. Germline CDR1 is MDHEN and CDR2 is SYDVKM. This CDR3 has 14 amino acids. The DNA of the CDR3 is TGTGCCAGCAGCTCGTCTAGTCTAAACTATGGCTACACCTTC. It yields the protein CASSSSSLNYGYTF.